The rows below give T cell receptor beta chains drawn from one sample of a study of blood T cell repertoires in COVID-19. The repertoire was sequenced with immunoSEQ multiplex PCR; TCRdb's copy has only in-frame clones and lacks some. Among about 260,000 clones, over 75% were seen once, and the ten largest hold 10% to 13%. Material: peripheral blood. These receptors all come from a woman aged 70-85 years with COVID-19, enrolled during active disease. Each CDR3 is given with its conserved first and last residue. The D gene is left open where the match is weak. Some rows have no size entry. The others give once, few or many, or a class for an expanded clone.

14 TRBJ1-5 - once TRBV3-1/TRBV3-2 CASSQGQINQPQHF TGTGCCAGCAGCCAAGGTCAGATTAATCAGCCCCAGCATTTT
12 TRBJ1-1 - - TRBV28 CASSQGSTWAFF TGTGCCAGCAGCCAGGGCTCGACCTGGGCTTTCTTT
13 TRBJ2-3 TRBD2 - TRBV24-1 CATSRGRADTQYF TGTGCCACCAGTCGGGGGAGGGCAGATACGCAGTATTTT
15 TRBJ1-1 TRBD1 - TRBV28 CARPPDRAVNTEAFF TGTGCCAGACCCCCTGACAGGGCGGTGAACACTGAAGCTTTCTTT
16 TRBJ2-3 TRBD2 - TRBV6-4 CASSDIGLAGVDTQYF TGTGCCAGCAGTGACATCGGACTAGCGGGAGTAGATACGCAGTATTTT
13 TRBJ2-4 TRBD1 - TRBV30 CACEQGAKNIQYF TGTGCCTGTGAACAGGGGGCCAAAAACATTCAGTACTTC
13 TRBJ1-1 TRBD1 - TRBV11-3 CASSPGTEREAFF TGTGCCAGCAGCCCCGGGACAGAGAGGGAAGCTTTCTTT
16 TRBJ2-5 TRBD2 - TRBV11-3 CASSPYTGTSEETQYF TGTGCCAGCAGCCCATACACCGGGACTAGCGAAGAGACCCAGTACTTC
14 TRBJ2-1 - - TRBV30 CAWSIASYHNEQFF TGTGCCTGGAGTATAGCTAGCTATCACAATGAGCAGTTCTTC
14 TRBJ1-2 TRBD1 - TRBV4-1 CASTDRVLTGGYTF TGCGCCAGTACGGACAGGGTCCTAACGGGGGGCTACACCTTC
16 TRBJ2-1 TRBD2 once TRBV27 CASSLTSGNLYNEQFF TGTGCCAGCAGTTTGACTAGCGGGAACCTCTACAATGAGCAGTTCTTC
13 TRBJ2-7 - - TRBV6-5 CASSFEAAYEQYF TGTGCCAGCAGTTTCGAGGCAGCTTATGAGCAGTACTTC
14 TRBJ1-4 TRBD1 few TRBV7-2 CASSQGQGHEKLFF TGTGCCAGCAGCCAAGGACAGGGTCATGAAAAACTGTTTTTT
15 TRBJ1-4 - - TRBV28 CASSLSRAGNEKLFF TGTGCCAGCAGTTTATCCCGGGCAGGGAATGAAAAACTGTTTTTT
14 TRBJ1-5 - - TRBV3-1/TRBV3-2 CASSPLFSNQPQHF TGTGCCAGCAGCCCCCTGTTCAGCAATCAGCCCCAGCATTTT
14 TRBJ2-5 - - TRBV11-2 CASSFRDEQETQYF TGTGCCAGCAGCTTCCGGGATGAACAAGAGACCCAGTACTTC
14 TRBJ1-3 - - TRBV11-2 CASSFSNSGNTIYF TGTGCCAGTAGCTTCTCTAACTCTGGAAACACCATATATTTT
14 TRBJ2-7 TRBD1 once TRBV5-1 CASSSRDRAYEQYF TGCGCCAGCAGCTCCAGAGACAGGGCCTACGAGCAGTACTTC
14 TRBJ2-1 TRBD1 - TRBV19 CASSPGQGHNEQFF TGTGCCAGTAGCCCGGGACAGGGCCACAATGAGCAGTTCTTC
15 TRBJ2-1 - - TRBV18 CASSPMTVTYNEQFF TGTGCCAGCTCACCAATGACAGTTACCTACAATGAGCAGTTCTTC
15 TRBJ2-3 TRBD1 - TRBV6-5 CASTNLGTDTDTQYF TGTGCCAGCACCAATCTTGGGACAGACACAGATACGCAGTATTTT
13 TRBJ1-1 - - TRBV18 CASSPPGVTEAFF TGTGCCAGCTCACCACCCGGGGTTACTGAAGCTTTCTTT
15 TRBJ1-4 - - TRBV28 CASSSSLSTNEKLFF TGTGCCAGCAGTTCTTCACTCTCAACTAATGAAAAACTGTTTTTT
14 TRBJ1-1 - few TRBV5-1 CASSLGGASTEAFF TGCGCCAGCAGCTTAGGAGGGGCTAGCACTGAAGCTTTCTTT
15 TRBJ2-7 - - TRBV15 CATSRGVQISYEQYF TGTGCCACCAGCAGAGGGGTACAGATCTCCTACGAGCAGTACTTC
15 TRBJ1-4 - - TRBV7-9 CASSLAHGTNEKLFF TGTGCCAGCAGCTTAGCCCACGGAACTAATGAAAAACTGTTTTTT
13 TRBJ1-5 - - TRBV12-5 CASAGTLGQPQHF TGTGCTAGTGCCGGGACTTTAGGTCAGCCCCAGCATTTT